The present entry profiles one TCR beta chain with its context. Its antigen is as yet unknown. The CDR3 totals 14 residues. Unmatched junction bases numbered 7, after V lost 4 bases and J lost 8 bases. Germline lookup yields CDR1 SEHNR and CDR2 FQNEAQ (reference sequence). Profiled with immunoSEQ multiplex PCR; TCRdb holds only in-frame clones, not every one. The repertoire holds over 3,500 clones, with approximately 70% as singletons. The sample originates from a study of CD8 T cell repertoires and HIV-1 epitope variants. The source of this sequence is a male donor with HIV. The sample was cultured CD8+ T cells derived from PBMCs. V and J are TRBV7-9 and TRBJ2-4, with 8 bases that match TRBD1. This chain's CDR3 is CASSSDREWHIQYF. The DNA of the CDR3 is TGTGCCAGCAGCTCGGACAGGGAGTGGCACATTCAGTACTTC.